What follows are 5 T cell receptor beta chains derived from one specimen sequenced in a study of cytomegalovirus exposure and HLA in healthy donors. PCR involved 60 Vbeta and 13 Jbeta primers. Assay: immunoSEQ multiplex PCR; the TCRdb copy retains only in-frame clones and omits some. This sample's table reports approximately 210,000 clones. Sequencing was done on a sample of PBMCs. The receptors were gathered from a woman in her twenties or thirties in good health and CMV-seropositive.

V gene TRBV27 combines with J gene TRBJ1-2, with 8 positions matching TRBD1. Trimming removed 3 bases from V and 7 bases from J; junction bases left unmatched: 7. The CDR3 has 14 amino acids. The germline gives CDR1 MNHEY, CDR2 SMNVEV (reference sequence). CDR3 loop: CASSFGQGASGYTF. The CDR3 DNA follows: TGTGCCAGCAGTTTTGGGCAGGGGGCGTCTGGCTACACCTTC.

The chain uses TRBV9 and TRBJ1-6; the D gene is possibly TRBD1 (5 bases). Germline loops: CDR1 SGDLS, CDR2 YYNGEE. The CDR3 totals 14 residues. Trimming shortened V by 3 bases and J by 8 bases, and 12 bases separated the two germline ends. The CDR3 here is CASSATVRDSPLHF. The CDR3 DNA follows: TGTGCCAGCAGCGCGACAGTTAGGGATTCACCCCTCCACTTT.

The rearrangement joins TRBV5-1 to TRBJ2-7, with a tentative D call TRBD1 (6 bases). Germline assignment: CDR1 SGHRS and CDR2 YFSETQ. Trimming took off 4 bases at V and 1 base at J, with 12 bases between the two ends. This CDR3 has 14 amino acids. The CDR3 protein is CASSTGQISYEQYF. DNA of the CDR3: TGCGCCAGCAGCACCGGACAGATATCCTACGAGCAGTACTTC.

V is TRBV5-4 and J is TRBJ2-6; possible D gene TRBD1, 6 bases. Germline V CDR1 and CDR2: SGHNT, YYREEE (reference sequence). V was shortened by 9 bases and J by 3 bases, with 19 bases between the two germline ends. The CDR3 totals 16 residues. The CDR3 spells CAMGAQVSHGANVLTF. CDR3 in DNA: TGTGCCATGGGGGCCCAGGTTTCACATGGGGCCAACGTCCTGACTTTC.

The V and J genes are TRBV29-1 and TRBJ2-7; 8 bases line up with TRBD2. The germline gives CDR1 SQVTM, CDR2 ANQGSEA. V lost 4 bases to trimming and J lost 4 bases; unmatched junction nucleotides: 6. The CDR3 length is 13 residues. The DNA of the CDR3 is TGCAGCGTTGTGGCGGGAGGCCAATACGAGCAGTACTTC. This translates into CSVVAGGQYEQYF.